The next 31 T cell receptor beta chains were all read from a single sample in a study of T cells in Graves' hyperthyroidism and ophthalmopathy. TCR beta CDR3 regions were amplified from RNA. TCR CDR3 underwent first-round RT-PCR with the HTBI primer set. One entry per CDR3 protein, called by TCRdb with MiXCR from the multiplex PCR reads. The sample has approximately 590,000 distinct CDR3 sequences, around a sixth seen once; the top ten hold around 6.6%. The sequenced material came from blood. The receptors were sampled from a woman aged 25 to 39 with Graves' hyperthyroidism.

This clonotype was counted ten times or more. The chain employs TRBV12-5 and TRBJ2-1, with 9 bases that match TRBD2. Trimming at V came to 5 bases and at J to 5 bases, leaving 4 bases not matched to a gene. This CDR3 has 14 residues. Germline CDR1 is LGHNT and CDR2 is FRNRAP. The CDR3 DNA is TGTGCTAGTGGTATTAGCGGGAGCCACAATGAGCAGTTCTTC. Amino acids: CASGISGSHNEQFF.

This clonotype occurred a few times. The rearrangement links TRBV5-1 to TRBJ2-5; the D call may be TRBD1 or TRBD2 (5 bases each). The CDR3 is 15 residues long. Trimming left V 1 base short and J 5 bases short, with 15 bases between. From germline, CDR1 is SGHRS and CDR2 YFSETQ. CDR3 region: CASSLYGEKGETQYF. For the CDR3, the DNA is TGCGCCAGCAGCTTGTACGGGGAAAAGGGGGAGACCCAGTACTTC.

This clonotype was recorded a few times. The V and J genes are TRBV29-1 and TRBJ2-3; D is ambiguous. Germline CDR1 and CDR2: SQVTM and ANQGSEA. This CDR3 has 14 amino acids. Trimming stripped 1 base from V and 3 bases from J, with 11 bases between. CDR3 sequence: CSVEAPPRTDTQYF. The CDR3 DNA reads as TGCAGCGTTGAAGCCCCCCCGCGTACAGATACGCAGTATTTT.

The chain couples TRBV20-1 to TRBJ2-2; D unclear. This CDR3 has 13 amino acids. Trimming stripped 0 bases from V and 7 bases from J, with 9 bases between. Germline CDR1 and CDR2: DFQATT and SNEGSKA (reference sequence). The CDR3 region is CSARDVAVGELFF. CDR3 bases: TGCAGTGCTAGAGATGTCGCGGTCGGGGAGCTGTTTTTT.

In this sample, this clonotype turned up many times. The chain recombines TRBV3-1 with TRBJ2-3; possible D gene TRBD2, 6 bases. Deletions cut 4 bases from V and 0 bases from J, with 14 bases between. The CDR3 is 16 amino acids. CDR1 is LGHDT and CDR2 is YNNKEL in the germline V gene (reference sequence). Here the CDR3 DNA reads TGTGCCAGCAGCCTCTATGGGACTTCTAGCACAGATACGCAGTATTTT. The encoded protein is CASSLYGTSSTDTQYF.

The table lists this clonotype with many counts. Written as DNA, the CDR3 is TGTGCCAGCAGCTTAGTTAGCGGGAGCTCAGATACGCAGTATTTT. Its translation: CASSLVSGSSDTQYF. This sequence joins TRBV7-8 and TRBJ2-3; 9 nucleotides agree with TRBD2. After removal of 1 base from V and 4 bases from J, the junction contained 3 bases not matched to a gene. This CDR3 spans 15 amino acids. CDR1 is SGHVS, CDR2 FQNEAQ, per germline.

V and J are TRBV12-3 or TRBV12-4 and TRBJ2-6; D might be TRBD1 (6 bases). The CDR3 consists of 20 residues. V dropped 3 bases and J dropped 4 bases, with 25 bases sitting between them. DNA of the CDR3: TGTGCCAGCAGTTTTCGGTTTTCTGGCAGGGGCTTAACCGGGGCCAACGTCCTGACTTTC. Translation: CASSFRFSGRGLTGANVLTF.

This clonotype has ten or more counts. The chain joins TRBV7-9 to TRBJ2-3; D remains ambiguous. The germline V gene encodes CDR1 SEHNR and CDR2 FQNEAQ (reference sequence). The CDR3 is made up of 15 amino acids. V lost 6 bases and J lost 2, with 15 bases in between. Written as DNA, the CDR3 is TGTGCCAGCAGATTATCCTCGTGGGCCACAGATACGCAGTATTTT. Its translation: CASRLSSWATDTQYF.

The rearrangement uses TRBV3-1 and TRBJ2-2; the match to TRBD2 covers 12 bases. This CDR3 has 18 residues. V gave up 4 bases and J gave up 1 base; unmatched junction bases: 7. Germline CDR1 and CDR2: LGHDT and YNNKEL (reference sequence). The CDR3 DNA reads as TGTGCCAGCAGCCGCCGGACTAGCGGGATCGGGAACACCGGGGAGCTGTTTTTT. As protein: CASSRRTSGIGNTGELFF.

This clonotype has ten or more counts. The chain uses TRBV6-6 and TRBJ2-7; D uncertain. V lost 0 bases and J lost 5, with 8 bases in between. There are 13 residues in the CDR3. Germline lookup yields CDR1 MNHNY and CDR2 SVGAGI (reference sequence). The chain's CDR3 is CASSYSFSHEQYF. The CDR3 nucleotides are TGTGCCAGCAGTTACTCGTTCAGCCACGAGCAGTACTTC.

In this sample, this clonotype turned up many times. The rearrangement uses TRBV5-1 and TRBJ1-1; a weak D match, TRBD1 (6 bases). Trimming took 4 bases from V and 6 from J, leaving 13 bases between them. CDR1 and CDR2 from the germline V gene are SGHRS and YFSETQ. The CDR3 sequence is 13 residues long. CDR3 residues: CASSPMEGAEAFF. In DNA form, the CDR3 reads TGCGCCAGCAGCCCGATGGAGGGGGCTGAAGCTTTCTTT.

This clonotype was seen ten or more times. V and J are TRBV7-2 and TRBJ1-2, with 7 bases fitting TRBD1. Germline-derived CDR1 and CDR2 are SGHTA and FQGNSA. The V gene end was trimmed by 2 bases and the J gene end by 8 bases; junction bases not matched to a gene: 2. This CDR3 has 12 residues. The CDR3 DNA is TGTGCCAGCAGCTTACAGGGGGAGGGCTACACCTTC. Amino acids: CASSLQGEGYTF. Using reference TRBV7-2 and TRBJ1-2 for the parts outside the CDR3, the full variable domain is GAGVSQSPSNKVTEKGKDVELRCDPISGHTALYWYRQSLGQGLEFLIYFQGNSAPDKSGLPSDRFSAERTGGSVSTLTIQRTQQEDSAVYLCASSLQGEGYTFGSGTRLTVV.

V and J are TRBV20-1 and TRBJ2-1; D may be TRBD1 (5 bases). Per the germline V gene, CDR1 is DFQATT and CDR2 is SNEGSKA (reference sequence). The CDR3 runs to 15 residues. Trimming took 0 bases from V and 2 from J, leaving 11 bases between them. Written as DNA, the CDR3 is TGCAGTGCTAGAGATGGGCAGACAGCCTACAATGAGCAGTTCTTC. This codes for CSARDGQTAYNEQFF.

This clonotype was seen just once. The V call is TRBV6-1, the J call TRBJ1-2, with 7 positions matching TRBD1. Unmatched junction bases numbered 11, after V lost 2 bases and J lost 2 bases. This CDR3 is 17 amino acids long. Germline V gives CDR1 MNHNS, CDR2 SASEGT. CDR3 coding DNA: TGTGCCAGCAGTGAACACCCAGGGGGGGCTCGGAACTATGGCTACACCTTC. As protein: CASSEHPGGARNYGYTF.

About this clonotype itself: This may arise from a read error, as a much more abundant clone is one base away. This chain connects TRBV30 to TRBJ2-7, with 8 nucleotides matching TRBD1. The CDR3 is 14 residues long. Per germline, CDR1 GTSNPN and CDR2 SVGIG (reference sequence). The CDR3 sequence: CAWSHGQGASERYF. In DNA form, the CDR3 reads TGTGCCTGGAGCCATGGGCAGGGGGCTAGCGAGCGGTACTTC. Combining the CDR3 with reference TRBV30 and TRBJ2-7 gives the whole variable domain SQTIHQWPATLVQPVGSPLSLECTVEGTSNPNLYWYRQAAGRGLQLLFYSVGIGQISSEVPQNLSASRPQDRQFILSSKKLLLSDSGFYLCAWSHGQGASERYFGPGTRLTVT.

V is TRBV5-1 and J is TRBJ2-5; 7 bases line up with TRBD1. Germline loops: CDR1 SGHRS, CDR2 YFSETQ. The CDR3 spans 15 residues. V was clipped by 4 bases and J by 5 bases; unmatched bases: 11. CDR3 sequence reads: CASSQEGGRGETQYF. The CDR3 nucleotides read TGCGCCAGCAGCCAAGAAGGGGGCAGAGGGGAGACCCAGTACTTC.

This clonotype came up many times. The chain joins TRBV5-1 to TRBJ2-7; D is possibly TRBD1 (5 bases). In germline, CDR1 is SGHRS, CDR2 YFSETQ. CDR3 length: 14 amino acids. V gave up 0 bases and J gave up 5 bases, with 12 bases separating them. The CDR3 region is CASSLAQGIDEQYF. The CDR3 nucleotides read TGCGCCAGCAGCTTGGCTCAGGGTATCGACGAGCAGTACTTC.

This clonotype was counted many times. V gene TRBV27 combines with J gene TRBJ1-2, with D maybe TRBD1 (5 bases). From germline, CDR1 is MNHEY and CDR2 SMNVEV (reference sequence). Deletions cut 2 bases from V and 2 bases from J, with 9 bases between. The CDR3 runs 14 residues. CDR3 amino acids: CASSLRQLNYGYTF. CDR3 sequence (DNA): TGTGCCAGCAGTTTACGACAGCTGAACTATGGCTACACCTTC.

J is TRBJ2-3 and V is TRBV5-1; 8 nucleotides line up with TRBD2. The CDR3 runs 17 residues. Germline assignment: CDR1 SGHRS and CDR2 YFSETQ. J gave up 3 bases and V 0 bases, and 9 bases lay outside the gene matches. The CDR3 loop is CASSLAAGVQGTDTQYF. CDR3 nucleotide sequence: TGCGCCAGCAGCTTGGCAGCGGGAGTACAGGGAACAGATACGCAGTATTTT.

The rearrangement joins TRBV6-1 to TRBJ1-1, with 7 bases fitting TRBD1. The V gene's germline CDR1 is MNHNS and CDR2 SASEGT. J gave up 2 bases and V 6 bases, and 3 bases lay outside the gene matches. The CDR3 is made up of 13 amino acids. The CDR3 loop reads CASSNRGNTEAFF. CDR3 sequence (DNA): TGTGCCAGCAGCAACAGGGGAAACACTGAAGCTTTCTTT.

This clonotype was counted a single time. V is TRBV5-1 and J is TRBJ1-1; 10 positions agree with TRBD1. The CDR3 loop spans 15 amino acids. The J segment lost 5 bases and the V segment lost 4 bases, leaving 8 bases of the junction unmatched. Germline V gene lookup returns CDR1 SGHRS and CDR2 YFSETQ. In DNA form, the CDR3 reads TGCGCCAGCAGCCGGGACAGGGGAACGGGGACTGAAGCTTTCTTT. The encoded protein is CASSRDRGTGTEAFF.

This clonotype was recorded many times. The chain is built from TRBV20-1 and TRBJ2-7, with D maybe TRBD1 (6 bases). This CDR3 has 14 amino acids. The V gene lost 4 bases and the J gene lost 6 bases, with 19 bases spanning the gap. Germline V gives CDR1 DFQATT, CDR2 SNEGSKA (reference sequence). CDR3 coding DNA: TGCAGTGCTAATCCACCCAGGGGAGTAGGCGAGCAGTACTTC. Residues: CSANPPRGVGEQYF.

The rearrangement joins TRBV30 to TRBJ2-2; tentatively, D is TRBD2 (6 bases). The ends were cut back, 0 bases at V and 6 bases at J, with 8 bases in the middle. The CDR3 consists of 13 residues. The V gene's germline CDR1 is GTSNPN and CDR2 SVGIG (reference sequence). For the CDR3, the DNA is TGTGCCTGGAGTGTACGGGGGTCCGGGGAGCTGTTTTTT. This translates into CAWSVRGSGELFF.

The sample holds many counts of this clonotype. V is TRBV7-8 and J is TRBJ2-7; tentative D call: TRBD1 (5 bases). The CDR3 is 14 amino acids. Trimming cost V 3 bases and J 3 bases, with 12 bases left between them. CDR1 and CDR2 from the germline V gene are SGHVS and FQNEAQ. The chain's CDR3 is CASSLSRARYEQYF. The CDR3 DNA sequence: TGTGCCAGCAGCTTGAGCAGGGCCCGCTACGAGCAGTACTTC.

V usage is TRBV11-1 and J usage is TRBJ2-5; D is unresolved. The length of the CDR3 is 14 residues. CDR1 and CDR2 (germline): SGHAT, FQDESV (reference sequence). The ends were cut back, 3 bases at V and 2 bases at J, with 10 bases in the middle. For the CDR3, the DNA is TGTGCCAGCAGCTTCGAGACTGAGCAAGAGACCCAGTACTTC. Its protein product is CASSFETEQETQYF.

This clonotype was counted many times. The gene calls are TRBV3-1 and TRBJ2-1; no clear D. The CDR3 length is 15 residues. The V end was cut by 0 bases, the J end by 7 bases, with 13 bases between. Germline CDR1 LGHDT, CDR2 YNNKEL (reference sequence). The CDR3 reads CASSQEGIYGNEQFF. The CDR3, as DNA: TGTGCCAGCAGCCAAGAGGGAATTTATGGGAATGAGCAGTTCTTC.

This clonotype was observed at least ten times. This rearrangement joins TRBV20-1 to TRBJ2-3; D ambiguous. Germline V gene sequence: CDR1 DFQATT, CDR2 SNEGSKA (reference sequence). Deletions cut 1 base from V and 2 bases from J, with 7 bases between. The CDR3 spans 13 residues. CDR3 sequence (DNA): TGCAGTGCTAGAGTTCAAAACACAGATACGCAGTATTTT. It yields the protein CSARVQNTDTQYF.

This clonotype was found many times. The chain links TRBV6-2 or TRBV6-3 to TRBJ2-7; 8 bases are shared with TRBD2. Germline loops: CDR1 MNHEY, CDR2 SVGEGT. The CDR3 has 11 residues. CDR3 residues: CSSGRGYEQYF. CDR3 DNA: TGTTCAAGCGGGAGAGGATACGAGCAGTACTTC.

The chain is built from TRBV12-3 or TRBV12-4 and TRBJ2-4, with D possibly being TRBD1 or TRBD2 (5 bases each). With 7 bases removed from V and 7 bases from J, the gap between germline ends came to 14 bases. The CDR3 consists of 13 residues. Here the CDR3 DNA reads TGTGCCAGCATTGGAGAGGGGACGAACATTCAGTACTTC. Translation gives CASIGEGTNIQYF.

The table lists this clonotype with many counts. The CDR3 nucleotides are TGTGCCTGGAGTGGGACTGGGCGAGGGTCTTTCTACGAGCAGTACTTC. Its protein is CAWSGTGRGSFYEQYF. The J gene is TRBJ2-7, the V gene TRBV30, with a weak D call TRBD2 (5 bases). This CDR3 comprises 16 residues. CDR1 and CDR2 (germline): GTSNPN, SVGIG (reference sequence). The ends were cut back, 1 base at V and 3 bases at J, with 19 bases in the middle. Using reference TRBV30 and TRBJ2-7 for the parts outside the CDR3, the full variable domain is SQTIHQWPATLVQPVGSPLSLECTVEGTSNPNLYWYRQAAGRGLQLLFYSVGIGQISSEVPQNLSASRPQDRQFILSSKKLLLSDSGFYLCAWSGTGRGSFYEQYFGPGTRLTVT.

This clonotype occurred a few times. The rearrangement joins TRBV6-1 to TRBJ2-1; 14 bases are a match to TRBD2. Per germline, CDR1 MNHNS and CDR2 SASEGT. There are 16 residues in the CDR3. Unmatched junction bases numbered 8, after V lost 7 bases and J lost 6 bases. In nucleotides, the CDR3 is TGTGCCAGCACCCCTTTGACTAGCGGGAGGGCCAATGAGCAGTTCTTC. Residues: CASTPLTSGRANEQFF.